This T cell receptor (beta chain) originates from a study of T cells expressing NK-cell markers. Details on this clonotype: Antigen: not known.

TCRdb re-called the 5' RACE reads, yielding one record per CDR3 amino acid sequence without DNA. This sample carries fewer than 400,000 distinct CDR3 sequences, with around 10% going to the ten biggest clones. Findings of the study overall: Clones of NKG2C+ T cells that had expanded were of unclear HCMV specificity.

Germline loops: CDR1 MGHRA, CDR2 YSYEKL. This CDR3 contains 18 residues. V and J are TRBV4-1 and TRBJ1-2; the D call from TCRdb, TRBD1, cannot be confirmed without DNA. This TCR derives from a woman between 50 and 59 years old in good health. The sequencing sample was made of blood T cells: a sorted CD56 or NKG2C T cell subset, CD4+ or CD8+ T cells, or bulk PBMC T cells (not recorded which). CDR3 residues: CASSQGSAGFMGDYGYTF.